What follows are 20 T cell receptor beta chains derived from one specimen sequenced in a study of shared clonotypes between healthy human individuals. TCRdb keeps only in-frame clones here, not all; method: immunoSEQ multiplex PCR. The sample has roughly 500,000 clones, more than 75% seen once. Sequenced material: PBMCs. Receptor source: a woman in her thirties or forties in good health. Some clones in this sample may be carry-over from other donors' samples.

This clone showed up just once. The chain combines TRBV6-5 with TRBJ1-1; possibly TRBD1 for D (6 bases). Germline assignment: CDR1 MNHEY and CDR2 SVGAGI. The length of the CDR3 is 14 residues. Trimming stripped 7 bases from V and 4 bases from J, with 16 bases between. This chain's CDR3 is CASTTLGGGTEAFF. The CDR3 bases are TGTGCCAGCACCACCTTGGGAGGGGGCACTGAAGCTTTCTTT.

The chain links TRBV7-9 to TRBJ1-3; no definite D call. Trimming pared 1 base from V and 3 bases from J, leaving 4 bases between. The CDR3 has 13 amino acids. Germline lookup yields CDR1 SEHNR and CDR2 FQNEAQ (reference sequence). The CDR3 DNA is TGTGCCAGCAGCTTAGGAGATGGAAACACCATATATTTT. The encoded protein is CASSLGDGNTIYF. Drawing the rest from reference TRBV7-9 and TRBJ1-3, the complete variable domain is DTGVSQNPRHKITKRGQNVTFRCDPISEHNRLYWYRQTLGQGPEFLTYFQNEAQLEKSRLLSDRFSAERPKGSFSTLEIQRTEQGDSAMYLCASSLGDGNTIYFGEGSWLTVV.

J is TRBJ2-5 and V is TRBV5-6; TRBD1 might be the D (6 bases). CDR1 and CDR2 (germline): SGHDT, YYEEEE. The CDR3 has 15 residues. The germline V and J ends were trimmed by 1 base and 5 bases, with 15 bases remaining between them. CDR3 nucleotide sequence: TGTGCCAGCAGCTTGACAGGGTGGACCAGTGAGACCCAGTACTTC. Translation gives CASSLTGWTSETQYF.

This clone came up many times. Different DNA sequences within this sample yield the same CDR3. The CDR3 bases are TGTGCCTGGAGATCACAGGGATTTGGAAACACCATATATTTT. Translated, it gives CAWRSQGFGNTIYF. V usage is TRBV30 and J usage is TRBJ1-3, with a possible D match to TRBD1 (6 bases). Germline-derived CDR1 and CDR2 are GTSNPN and SVGIG (reference sequence). Trimming stripped 3 bases from V and 3 bases from J, with 12 bases between. This CDR3 has 14 residues.

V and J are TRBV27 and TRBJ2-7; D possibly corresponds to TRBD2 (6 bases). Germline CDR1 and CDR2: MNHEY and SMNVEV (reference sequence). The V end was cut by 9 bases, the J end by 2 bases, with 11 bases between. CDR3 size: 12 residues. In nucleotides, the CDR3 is TGTGCCAGTCTAGCGCATGCCTACGAGCAGTACTTC. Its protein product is CASLAHAYEQYF.

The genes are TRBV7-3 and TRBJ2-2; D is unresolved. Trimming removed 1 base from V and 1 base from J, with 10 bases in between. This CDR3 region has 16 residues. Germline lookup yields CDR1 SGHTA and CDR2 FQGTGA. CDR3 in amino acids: CASSLNSWGNTGELFF. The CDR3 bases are TGTGCCAGCAGCTTAAATTCTTGGGGGAACACCGGGGAGCTGTTTTTT.

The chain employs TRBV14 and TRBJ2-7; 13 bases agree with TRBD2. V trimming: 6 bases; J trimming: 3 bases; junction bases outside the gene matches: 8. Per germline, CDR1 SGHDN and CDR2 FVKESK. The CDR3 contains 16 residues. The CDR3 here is CASSPMTSGRNYEQYF. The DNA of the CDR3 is TGTGCCAGCAGTCCCATGACTAGCGGGAGGAACTACGAGCAGTACTTC. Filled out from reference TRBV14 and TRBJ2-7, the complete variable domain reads EAGVTQFPSHSVIEKGQTVTLRCDPISGHDNLYWYRRVMGKEIKFLLHFVKESKQDESGMPNNRFLAERTGGTYSTLKVQPAELEDSGVYFCASSPMTSGRNYEQYFGPGTRLTVT.

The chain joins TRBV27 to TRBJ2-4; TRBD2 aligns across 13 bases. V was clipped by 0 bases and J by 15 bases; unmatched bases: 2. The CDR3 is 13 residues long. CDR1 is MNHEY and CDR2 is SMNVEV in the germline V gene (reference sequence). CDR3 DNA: TGTGCCAGCAGTTTATCCGGGACTAGCGGGATGTACTTC. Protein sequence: CASSLSGTSGMYF.

DNA of the CDR3: TGTGCCAGCAGCCCGTCTGGAGCGGAAAACTACGAGCAGTACTTC. Its translation: CASSPSGAENYEQYF. V usage is TRBV5-4 and J usage is TRBJ2-5; D is possibly TRBD2 (5 bases). The better agreement between TRBJ2-7 and the DNA end casts doubt on the J call. The CDR3 sequence is 15 residues long. In germline, CDR1 is SGHNT, CDR2 YYREEE (reference sequence).

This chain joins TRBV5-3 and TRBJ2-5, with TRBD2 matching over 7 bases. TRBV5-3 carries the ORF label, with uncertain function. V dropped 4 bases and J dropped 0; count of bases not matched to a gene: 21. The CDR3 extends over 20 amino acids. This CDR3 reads CARSRGGGSLSPTHQETQYF. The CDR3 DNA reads TGTGCCAGAAGCCGAGGCGGGGGTAGTTTATCCCCGACCCACCAAGAGACCCAGTACTTC.

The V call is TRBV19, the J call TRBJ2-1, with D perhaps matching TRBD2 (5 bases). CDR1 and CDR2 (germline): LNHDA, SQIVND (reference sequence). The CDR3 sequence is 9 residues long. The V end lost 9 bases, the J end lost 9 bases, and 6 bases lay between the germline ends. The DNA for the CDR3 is TGTGCCAGCGGGGTTGAGCAGTTCTTC. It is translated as CASGVEQFF. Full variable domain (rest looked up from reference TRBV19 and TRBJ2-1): DGGITQSPKYLFRKEGQNVTLSCEQNLNHDAMYWYRQDPGQGLRLIYYSQIVNDFQKGDIAEGYSVSREKKESFPLTVTSAQKNPTAFYLCASGVEQFFGPGTRLTVL.

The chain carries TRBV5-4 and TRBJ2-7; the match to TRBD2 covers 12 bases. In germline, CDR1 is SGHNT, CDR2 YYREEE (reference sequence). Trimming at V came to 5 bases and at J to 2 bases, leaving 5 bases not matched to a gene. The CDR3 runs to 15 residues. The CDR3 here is CASSSRTSGTYEQYF. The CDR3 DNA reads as TGTGCCAGCAGTTCGCGGACTAGCGGGACCTACGAGCAGTACTTC.

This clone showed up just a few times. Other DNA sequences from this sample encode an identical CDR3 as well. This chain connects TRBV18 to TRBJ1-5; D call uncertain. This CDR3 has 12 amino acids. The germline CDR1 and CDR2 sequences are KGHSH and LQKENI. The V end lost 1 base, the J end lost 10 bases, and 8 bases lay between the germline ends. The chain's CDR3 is CASSPREGPQHF. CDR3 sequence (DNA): TGTGCCAGCTCACCACGCGAGGGTCCCCAGCATTTT.

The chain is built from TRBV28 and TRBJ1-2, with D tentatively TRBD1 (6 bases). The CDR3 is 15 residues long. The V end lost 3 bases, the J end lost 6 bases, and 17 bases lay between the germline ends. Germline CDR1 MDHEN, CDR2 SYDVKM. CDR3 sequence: CASSLPGALLNGYTF. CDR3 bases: TGTGCCAGCAGTTTGCCGGGGGCGCTCTTGAATGGCTACACCTTC.

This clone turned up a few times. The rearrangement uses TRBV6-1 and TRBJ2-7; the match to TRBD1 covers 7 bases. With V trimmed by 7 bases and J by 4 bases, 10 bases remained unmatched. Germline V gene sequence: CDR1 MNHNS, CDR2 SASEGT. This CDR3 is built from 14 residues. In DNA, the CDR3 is TGTGCCAGCATTCCAACGGGACAGAGATACGAGCAGTACTTC. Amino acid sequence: CASIPTGQRYEQYF.

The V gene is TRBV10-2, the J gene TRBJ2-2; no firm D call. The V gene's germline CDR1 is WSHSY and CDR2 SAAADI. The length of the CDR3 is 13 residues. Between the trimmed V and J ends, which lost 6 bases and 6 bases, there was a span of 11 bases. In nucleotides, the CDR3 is TGCGCCAGCAGAGAAAGACTGGCCGGGGAGCTGTTTTTT. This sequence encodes CASRERLAGELFF.

Here the CDR3 reads CASSLVEVEQFF. The CDR3 nucleotides read TGTGCCAGCAGCTTGGTGGAGGTTGAGCAGTTCTTC. The rearrangement links TRBV11-2 to TRBJ2-1, with D possibly TRBD2 on 5 matching bases. Germline V CDR1 and CDR2: SGHAT, FQNNGV. V lost 3 bases and J lost 9, with 9 bases in between. The CDR3 is 12 residues long.

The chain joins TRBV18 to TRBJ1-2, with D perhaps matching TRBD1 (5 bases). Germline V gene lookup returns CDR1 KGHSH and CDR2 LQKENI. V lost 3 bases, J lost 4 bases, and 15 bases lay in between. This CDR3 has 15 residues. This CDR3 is CASSPPRVRFYGYTF. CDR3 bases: TGTGCCAGCTCACCGCCCAGGGTTCGATTCTATGGCTACACCTTC.

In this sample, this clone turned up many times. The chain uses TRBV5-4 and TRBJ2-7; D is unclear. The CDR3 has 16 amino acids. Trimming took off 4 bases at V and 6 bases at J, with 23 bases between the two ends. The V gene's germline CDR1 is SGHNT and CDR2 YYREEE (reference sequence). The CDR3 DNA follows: TGTGCCAGCAGCGCCCCTTTAGCCTCCCCAAAGTCCGAGCAGTACTTC. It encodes CASSAPLASPKSEQYF.

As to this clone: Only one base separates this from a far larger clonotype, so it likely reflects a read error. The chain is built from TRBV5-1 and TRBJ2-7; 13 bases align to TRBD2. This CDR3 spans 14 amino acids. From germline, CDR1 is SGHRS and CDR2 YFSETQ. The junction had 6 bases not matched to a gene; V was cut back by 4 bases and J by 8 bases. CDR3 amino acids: CASSTSGRARKQYF. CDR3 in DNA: TGCGCCAGCAGCACTAGCGGGAGGGCCAGGAAGCAGTACTTC.